The 25 T cell receptor beta chains below all came from one sample that was sequenced in a study of blood T cell repertoires in COVID-19. Method: immunoSEQ multiplex PCR; TCRdb's copy keeps in-frame clones and lacks some. The data hold under 200,000 clones, with roughly 93% observed a single time. The sample comprised peripheral blood. The receptor source for this set is a man between 18 and 35 years old with COVID-19, enrolled during active disease.

This clone was picked up a small number of times. The genes are TRBV7-2 and TRBJ1-2, with TRBD1 identical over 7 bases. The V gene's germline CDR1 is SGHTA and CDR2 FQGNSA. V lost 7 bases to trimming and J lost 7 bases; unmatched junction nucleotides: 9. This CDR3 spans 13 amino acids. The DNA for the CDR3 is TGTGCCAGCACCCAGACAGGGATGATTGGCTACACCTTC. Translation: CASTQTGMIGYTF.

In its sample, this clone was seen once. The V gene is TRBV19, the J gene TRBJ2-1; 7 positions agree with TRBD1. The V segment lost 5 bases and the J segment 8 bases; nucleotides outside the gene matches: 15. The CDR3 is 16 residues long. Germline CDR1 LNHDA, CDR2 SQIVND (reference sequence). The chain's CDR3 is CASSAQRTGQGDEQFF. CDR3 DNA: TGTGCCAGTAGTGCCCAAAGGACAGGTCAGGGCGATGAGCAGTTCTTC.

The chain couples TRBV7-2 to TRBJ1-1; possibly TRBD1 for D (5 bases). With 5 bases removed from V and 3 bases from J, the gap between germline ends came to 10 bases. This CDR3 comprises 13 residues. Germline lookup yields CDR1 SGHTA and CDR2 FQGNSA. CDR3 sequence: CASSLDSYTEAFF. In DNA, the CDR3 is TGTGCCAGCAGCCTCGACAGTTACACTGAAGCTTTCTTT.

The chain links TRBV30 to TRBJ1-1; possible D gene TRBD1, 5 bases. Trimming shortened V by 1 base and J by 3 bases, and 6 bases separated the two germline ends. This CDR3 comprises 12 residues. CDR1 GTSNPN and CDR2 SVGIG come from the germline V gene (reference sequence). The DNA for the CDR3 is TGTGCCTGGAGTGAAGGGGACACTGAAGCTTTCTTT. It yields the protein CAWSEGDTEAFF.

This chain joins TRBV19 and TRBJ1-5; D not resolved. This CDR3 region has 14 residues. Germline CDR1 is LNHDA and CDR2 is SQIVND (reference sequence). V was pared by 1 base and J by 7 bases, with 11 bases between. For the CDR3, the DNA is TGTGCCAGTAGTATAGCGGACTCACGGCAGCCCCAGCATTTT. Translating it yields CASSIADSRQPQHF.

In its sample, this clone was seen once. The J gene is TRBJ2-1, the V gene TRBV6-5; tentative D call: TRBD1 (6 bases). The CDR3 spans 14 residues. V lost 10 bases and J lost 2, with 15 bases in between. Germline V gives CDR1 MNHEY, CDR2 SVGAGI. CDR3 sequence reads: CATLGGSAYNEQFF. The CDR3 region has the DNA TGTGCCACCTTAGGGGGTAGCGCCTACAATGAGCAGTTCTTC.

The CDR3 sequence is CASWREGKNNEQFF. The DNA for the CDR3 is TGCGCCAGCTGGCGGGAGGGCAAGAACAATGAGCAGTTCTTC. This chain joins TRBV10-2 and TRBJ2-1; the match to TRBD2 covers 9 bases. CDR1 and CDR2 (germline): WSHSY, SAAADI. Trimming cost V 8 bases and J 5 bases; bases outside gene matches: 7. CDR3 length: 14 amino acids.

This chain connects TRBV5-1 to TRBJ2-4; unclear D gene. From germline, CDR1 is SGHRS and CDR2 YFSETQ. Trimming took off 7 bases at V and 8 bases at J, with 22 bases between the two ends. CDR3 length: 15 residues. This CDR3 reads CASRLSLTIVDIQYF. In nucleotides, the CDR3 is TGCGCCAGCCGCCTCTCCTTAACCATAGTTGACATTCAGTACTTC.

This chain joins TRBV11-3 and TRBJ2-1, with a tentative D call TRBD1 (6 bases). V lost 4 bases and J lost 4, with 14 bases in between. Germline V gene sequence: CDR1 SGHNT, CDR2 YENEEA. There are 15 residues in the CDR3. CDR3 amino acids: CASSSRTQGYNEQFF. DNA of the CDR3: TGTGCCAGCAGCTCCAGGACCCAGGGGTACAATGAGCAGTTCTTC.

The chain is built from TRBV4-2 and TRBJ2-7, with D tentatively TRBD2 (5 bases). CDR1 and CDR2 (germline): LGHNA, YNFKEQ. CDR3 size: 15 residues. V lost 0 bases, J lost 9 bases, and 18 bases lay in between. CDR3 coding DNA: TGTGCCAGCAGCCAAGATTCTGAGGGCCGGCTTTGGCAGTACTTC. Translating it yields CASSQDSEGRLWQYF.

The V gene is TRBV6-2 or TRBV6-3, the J gene TRBJ2-1; 8 nucleotides match TRBD2. The CDR3 runs 17 residues. From germline, CDR1 is MNHEY and CDR2 SVGEGT. The J segment lost 8 bases and the V segment lost 2 bases, leaving 14 bases of the junction unmatched. Here the CDR3 reads CASSYNTPGLDNHEQFF. CDR3 nucleotide sequence: TGTGCCAGCAGTTACAACACGCCGGGACTAGACAACCATGAGCAGTTCTTC.

This sequence joins TRBV7-3 and TRBJ2-1, with 8 bases matching TRBD1. This CDR3 is built from 14 residues. Germline V gene sequence: CDR1 SGHTA, CDR2 FQGTGA. The ends lost 4 bases at V and 9 bases at J; junction bases unmatched: 8. CDR3 nucleotides: TGTGCCAGCAGCTCACAGGGGGTAGATGGTGAGCAGTTCTTC. Encoded protein: CASSSQGVDGEQFF.

Concerning this clone: Other DNA sequences in the same sample also yield this CDR3. CDR3 residues: CASSPGGDTEAFF. DNA of the CDR3: TGTGCCAGCTCACCTGGCGGGGACACTGAAGCTTTCTTT. The J gene is TRBJ1-1, the V gene TRBV18; no firm D call. Trimming pared 3 bases from V and 3 bases from J, leaving 8 bases between. This CDR3 has 13 residues. Germline CDR1 and CDR2: KGHSH and LQKENI.

J is TRBJ2-1 and V is TRBV6-5, with TRBD1 matching 12 bases. CDR1 is MNHEY and CDR2 is SVGAGI in the germline V gene. V dropped 2 bases and J dropped 6; count of bases not matched to a gene: 2. The CDR3 sequence is 15 residues long. CDR3 sequence reads: CASSYEGQGANEQFF. In DNA form, the CDR3 reads TGTGCCAGCAGTTACGAGGGACAGGGGGCCAATGAGCAGTTCTTC.

The chain has TRBV29-1 and TRBJ2-2; 8 nucleotides agree with TRBD1. V shed 5 bases, J shed 3 bases, and the junction held 2 bases outside the gene matches. This CDR3 region has 13 residues. Germline assignment: CDR1 SQVTM and CDR2 ANQGSEA. The CDR3 DNA is TGCAGCGTTTGGGACAGGTACACCGGGGAGCTGTTTTTT. Translating gives CSVWDRYTGELFF.

This clone turned up a few times. The genes are TRBV7-9 and TRBJ2-1, with 11 bases identical to TRBD2. The trim removed 1 base at V and 6 bases at J, leaving 2 bases unmatched. This CDR3 has 15 residues. Germline assignment: CDR1 SEHNR and CDR2 FQNEAQ (reference sequence). CDR3 DNA: TGTGCCAGCAGCTTAGTAGCGGGAGGGGGCAATGAGCAGTTCTTC. Translated: CASSLVAGGGNEQFF.

The chain carries TRBV19 and TRBJ2-1, with D possibly TRBD2 on 6 matching bases. V dropped 3 bases and J dropped 9 bases, with 6 bases sitting between them. The CDR3 spans 11 residues. Germline CDR1 LNHDA, CDR2 SQIVND (reference sequence). CDR3 sequence: CASSIGGEQFF. CDR3 DNA: TGTGCCAGTAGTATCGGGGGTGAGCAGTTCTTC.

The rearrangement joins TRBV5-4 to TRBJ2-7, with TRBD2 identical over 10 bases. Germline loops: CDR1 SGHNT, CDR2 YYREEE (reference sequence). CDR3 length: 14 amino acids. V was clipped by 4 bases and J by 3 bases; unmatched bases: 4. CDR3 sequence: CASSEGLANYEQYF. CDR3 coding DNA: TGTGCCAGCAGCGAGGGACTAGCGAACTACGAGCAGTACTTC.

CDR3 nucleotides: TGTGCCAGCTTAGGGGGACAGACCCAGTACTTC. Protein product: CASLGGQTQYF. The chain combines TRBV6-5 with TRBJ2-5, with D maybe TRBD1 (6 bases). The V gene's germline CDR1 is MNHEY and CDR2 SVGAGI. This CDR3 is built from 11 residues. Trimming removed 8 bases at V and 6 bases at J, with 10 bases between.

J is TRBJ2-3 and V is TRBV9; perhaps TRBD2 as D (7 bases). CDR3 length equals 16 residues. CDR1 is SGDLS and CDR2 is YYNGEE in the germline V gene. The V end was cut by 1 base, the J end by 4 bases, with 16 bases between. For the CDR3, the DNA is TGTGCCAGCAGCGTAAGCAGGAGGGAGGGGGCAGATACGCAGTATTTT. Protein sequence: CASSVSRREGADTQYF.

The CDR3 sequence: CASSLINSLEAFF. CDR3 nucleotides: TGTGCCAGCAGCTTGATCAACTCGTTGGAAGCTTTCTTT. J is TRBJ1-1 and V is TRBV5-5, with no clear D. V dropped 1 base and J dropped 8 bases, with 12 bases sitting between them. CDR3 size: 13 residues. The V gene's germline CDR1 is SGHKS and CDR2 YYEKEE (reference sequence). Using reference TRBV5-5 and TRBJ1-1 for the parts outside the CDR3, the full variable domain is DAGVTQSPTHLIKTRGQQVTLRCSPISGHKSVSWYQQVLGQGPQFIFQYYEKEERGRGNFPDRFSARQFPNYSSELNVNALLLGDSALYLCASSLINSLEAFFGQGTRLTVV.

This chain uses TRBV28 with TRBJ1-2; D remains unclear. There are 13 residues in the CDR3. V was pared by 5 bases and J by 4 bases, with 11 bases between. The germline V gene has CDR1 MDHEN and CDR2 SYDVKM. CDR3 residues: CASSPAGSYGYTF. The CDR3 nucleotides are TGTGCCAGCAGTCCTGCTGGCAGCTATGGCTACACCTTC.

This rearrangement joins TRBV18 to TRBJ2-3; 9 positions match TRBD1. V shed 3 bases and J 4 bases; nucleotides not matched to a gene: 8. The CDR3 loop spans 16 amino acids. Germline lookup yields CDR1 KGHSH and CDR2 LQKENI. CDR3 protein: CASSPLNRGQSDTQYF. CDR3 nucleotides: TGTGCCAGCTCACCCCTCAACAGGGGGCAATCAGATACGCAGTATTTT.

As concerns this clone: No DNA is shown, since the ends of the CDR3 on it are uncertain; the CDR3 is the one TCRdb lists. The chain joins TRBV28 to TRBJ1-1; the listed D gene, TRBD1, was not tested against the DNA. Germline V lookup: CDR1 MDHEN, CDR2 SYDVKM. The CDR3 is 15 amino acids long, termini counted. The CDR3 spells CASSTSTGKDTEAFF.

The chain links TRBV6-2 or TRBV6-3 to TRBJ2-2, with 13 nucleotides matching TRBD2. Looked up from germline, CDR1 is MNHEY and CDR2 is SVGEGT. This CDR3 contains 17 residues. V shed 4 bases and J 3 bases; nucleotides not matched to a gene: 5. CDR3 amino acids: CASSSWTSGRYTGELFF. In DNA, the CDR3 is TGTGCCAGCAGTTCCTGGACTAGCGGGAGATACACCGGGGAGCTGTTTTTT.